This T cell receptor beta chain was recovered during a study of blood T cell repertoires in COVID-19 (dated by TCRdb to the early 2020s). Study-level background: The collaborator samples originated in the United States, Italy and Spain and spanned the acute and convalescent phases of COVID-19. HLA class I and class II types, where available, came from metadata supplied by the sample provider rather than from assay-based typing. The material from the prospective study consisted of cDNA or gDNA derived from T cells, B-cell-depleted T cells, or PBMCs. The dataset comprised deeply sampled blood TCRbeta repertoires from subjects exposed to, actively infected with, or recovered from COVID-19. The repertoires were released in a freely available public database meant as a resource for research on the immune response to SARS-CoV-2. Samples were obtained from the ongoing ImmuneRACE study (first 160 participants) and from approximately 1,200 subjects provided by 6 global collaborators. Nearly every sample came with metadata listing a de-identified subject ID, COVID-19 status, age in years and sex. The paper as a whole reports these results and caveats: Clinical and demographic metadata were provided uncurated, with the amount varying by source and participant.

The CDR3 goes from the cysteine to the phenylalanine over 14 residues. The CDR3 DNA has 42 bases and is translated from base 1. Trimming costs V 4 bases and J 6 bases, and their ends lie 16 bases apart. The germline V gene sets CDR1 to SGHTA and CDR2 to FQGNSA. A note on this clone: Which antigen it targets is not known. It has no much larger one-base neighbor in the sample; base qualities were not kept. The same CDR3 also results from other DNA sequences found in this sample.

TCRbeta CDR3 regions were amplified from genomic DNA by means of the immunoSEQ Assay, a bias-controlled multiplex PCR. Concerning the study's data processing: The number of nucleated cells in each sample was estimated from the amplification of reference gene primers within the assay. To quantify the absolute abundance of each unique TCRbeta CDR3 rearrangement, sequence reads were collapsed and filtered. For each sample, productive Simpson clonality was calculated as the square root of Simpson's diversity index across productive rearrangements. In TCRdb, the immuneACCESS table is reduced to in-frame sequences with V and J assigned. These tables do not hold every clone; where another copy was compared, an unresolved V gene accounts for under half, and the others remain unexplained. V, J and clone size are taken as reported in that table, and D and trimming were inferred from the DNA itself. In this sample the table shows 200,000 to 250,000 clones, 84% of which occur a single time. Of the sample, roughly 1.8% falls within the top ten clones.

Enrolling through a virtual design, the prospective study's participants ranged in age from roughly 18 to 90 years and lived across roughly 24 United States geographic areas. Cohort assignment in the prospective study relied on participant-reported clinical history from a screening survey and a study questionnaire. Recovered participants in ImmuneRACE Cohort 3 were defined by two consecutive negative NP/OP PCR tests, clearance by a healthcare professional, or resolution of symptoms. In the prospective study, mobile phlebotomists collected whole blood, serum and a nasopharyngeal or oropharyngeal swab from each participant. Additional blood draws and questionnaires over an approximately two-month period could optionally be provided by prospective study participants. Blood samples from the prospective study were shipped frozen or at room temperature prior to DNA extraction.

Recombination connected TRBV7-2 to TRBJ2-7; tentative D gene TRBD2, with 5 bases matching. Sequencing was performed on PBMCs or T cells enriched from blood (not recorded which). The clonotype comes from a man in his 60s who had recovered from COVID-19. The CDR3 in this case is CASSSTPGVGEQYF. In nucleotide form, the sequence is TGTGCCAGCAGCTCAACCCCCGGGGTGGGCGAGCAGTACTTC.